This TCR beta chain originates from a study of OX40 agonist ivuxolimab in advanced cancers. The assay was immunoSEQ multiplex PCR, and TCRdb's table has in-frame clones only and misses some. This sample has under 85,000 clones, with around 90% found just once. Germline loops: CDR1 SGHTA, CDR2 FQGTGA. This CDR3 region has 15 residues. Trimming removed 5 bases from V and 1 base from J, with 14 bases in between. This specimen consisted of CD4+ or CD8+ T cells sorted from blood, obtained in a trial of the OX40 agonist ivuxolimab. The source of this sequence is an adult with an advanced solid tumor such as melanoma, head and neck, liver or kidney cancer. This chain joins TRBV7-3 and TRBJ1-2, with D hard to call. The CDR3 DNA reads TGTGCCAGCAGCCCCCCCAGCCACGGTAACTATGGCTACACCTTC. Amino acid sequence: CASSPPSHGNYGYTF.